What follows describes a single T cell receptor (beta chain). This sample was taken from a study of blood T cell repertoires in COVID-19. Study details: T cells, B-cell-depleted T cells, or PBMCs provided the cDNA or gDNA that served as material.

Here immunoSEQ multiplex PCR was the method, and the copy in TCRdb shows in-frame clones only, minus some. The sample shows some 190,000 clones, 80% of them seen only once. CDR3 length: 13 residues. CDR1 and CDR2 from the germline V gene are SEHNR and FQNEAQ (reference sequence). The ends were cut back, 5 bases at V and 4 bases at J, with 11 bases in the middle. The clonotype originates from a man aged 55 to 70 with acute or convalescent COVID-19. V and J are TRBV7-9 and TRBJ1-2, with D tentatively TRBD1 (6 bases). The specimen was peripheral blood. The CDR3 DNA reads TGTGCCAGCAGCCGACAGGAGATCTATGGCTACACCTTC. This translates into CASSRQEIYGYTF.